This T cell receptor beta chain derives from a study of blood T cell repertoires in COVID-19 (dated by TCRdb to 2018 to 2021). About the study as a whole: The collaborator samples originated in the United States, Italy and Spain and spanned the acute and convalescent phases of COVID-19. Where HLA class I and class II types were available, the types were taken from metadata supplied by the sample provider, not from assay-based typing. The samples were drawn from the first 160 participants of the ongoing ImmuneRACE study and from some 1,300 subjects provided by 6 global collaborators. The repertoires were made available in a free public database intended to serve as a resource for research on the immune response to SARS-CoV-2. The prospective study material was composed of cDNA or gDNA derived from T cells, B-cell-depleted T cells, or PBMCs. Nearly every sample came with metadata listing a de-identified subject ID, COVID-19 status, age in years and sex. The dataset comprised deeply sampled blood TCRbeta repertoires from subjects exposed to, actively infected with, or recovered from COVID-19.

Reading from cysteine to phenylalanine, the CDR3 counts 12 amino acids. Here the CDR3 DNA is all that survives: 36 bases in frame from base 1. The germline V gene provides CDR1 MDHEN and CDR2 SYDVKM. The germline ends are 18 bases apart after V is trimmed by 8 bases and J by 11 bases. TCRbeta CDR3 regions were amplified from genomic DNA using the immunoSEQ Assay, a bias-controlled multiplex PCR. From the authors' description of their analysis: Nucleated cell counts per sample were estimated from amplification of reference gene primers within the assay. Sequence reads were collapsed and filtered to measure the absolute abundance of every unique TCRbeta CDR3 rearrangement. For each sample, productive Simpson clonality was calculated by taking the square root of Simpson's diversity index across productive rearrangements. Entries here come from immuneACCESS through TCRdb and include only in-frame sequences with V and J called. Some clones fail to appear in such tables; in the studies checked, an unresolved V gene covers under half of the shortfall, and the cause of the remainder is unknown. For V, J and clone size, that table is used; D and trimming come from the DNA. The table for this sample lists some 320,000 clones; 85% of them were counted only once. The ten largest clones add up to over 1.5% of the sample.

Turning to this clone: Its antigen is unknown. No much larger clone is present one base from it, and per-base qualities are unavailable.

The paper as a whole reports these results and caveats: The quantity of clinical and demographic metadata differed by source and by participant and was supplied without curation.

Enrolling through a virtual design, the prospective study's participants ranged in age from roughly 18 to 89 years and lived across roughly 24 United States geographic areas. To assign participants to cohorts, the prospective study relied on clinical history that participants themselves reported in a screening survey and a study questionnaire. Exposed participants had been in contact with someone with a PCR-confirmed or clinician-diagnosed COVID-19 case within 2 weeks of study entry. In the prospective study, whole blood, serum and a nasopharyngeal or oropharyngeal swab were collected from each participant by mobile phlebotomists. Additional blood draws and questionnaires over an approximately 2-month period could optionally be provided by prospective study participants. Before DNA extraction, prospective study blood samples were shipped either frozen or at room temperature.

The sequence links TRBV28 to TRBJ1-1; no D gene call is confident. The receptor was derived from a woman in her twenties or thirties who had been exposed to COVID-19. Sample: PBMCs or T cells enriched from blood (not recorded which). The base sequence is TGTGCCAGCGCAGTTTTAACCGTCGGGGCTTTCTTT. This is translated as CASAVLTVGAFF.